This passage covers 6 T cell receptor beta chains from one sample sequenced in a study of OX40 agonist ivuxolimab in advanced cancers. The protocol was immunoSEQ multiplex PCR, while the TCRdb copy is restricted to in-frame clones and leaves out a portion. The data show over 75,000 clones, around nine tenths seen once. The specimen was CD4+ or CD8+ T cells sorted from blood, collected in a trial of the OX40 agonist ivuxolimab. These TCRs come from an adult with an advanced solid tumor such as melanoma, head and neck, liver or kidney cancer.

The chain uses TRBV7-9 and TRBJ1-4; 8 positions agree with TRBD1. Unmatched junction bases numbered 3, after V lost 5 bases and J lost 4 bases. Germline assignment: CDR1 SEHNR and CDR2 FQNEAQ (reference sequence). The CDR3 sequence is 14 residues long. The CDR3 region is CASSQGQDNEKLFF. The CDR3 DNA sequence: TGTGCCAGCAGCCAGGGACAGGATAATGAAAAACTGTTTTTT.

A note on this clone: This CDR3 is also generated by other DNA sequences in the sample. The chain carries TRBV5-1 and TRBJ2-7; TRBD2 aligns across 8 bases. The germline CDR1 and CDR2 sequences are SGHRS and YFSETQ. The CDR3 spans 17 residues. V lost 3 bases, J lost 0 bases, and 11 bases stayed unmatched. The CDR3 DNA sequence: TGCGCCAGCAGCTCGGGACTGGCGGGAGGTCTCTCCTACGAGCAGTACTTC. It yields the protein CASSSGLAGGLSYEQYF.

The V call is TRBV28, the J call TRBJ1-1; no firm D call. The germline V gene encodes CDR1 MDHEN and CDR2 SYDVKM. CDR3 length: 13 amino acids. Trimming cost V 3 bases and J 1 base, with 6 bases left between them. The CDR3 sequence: CASSFDENTEAFF. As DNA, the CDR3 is TGTGCCAGCAGTTTCGACGAGAACACTGAAGCTTTCTTT.

The CDR3 spells CASSSTTGGNYGYTF. In DNA form, the CDR3 reads TGTGCCAGCAGTTCCACCACAGGGGGGAACTATGGCTACACCTTC. The chain carries TRBV28 and TRBJ1-2; 8 nucleotides align to TRBD1. This CDR3 region has 15 residues. CDR1 MDHEN and CDR2 SYDVKM come from the germline V gene. V trimming: 4 bases; J trimming: 2 bases; junction bases outside the gene matches: 6.

The CDR3 is CASSRTGANEQFF. The DNA of the CDR3 is TGTGCCAGCAGCAGAACAGGGGCCAATGAGCAGTTCTTC. The chain recombines TRBV6-4 with TRBJ2-1, with 7 bases fitting TRBD1. Germline CDR1 MRHNA, CDR2 SNTAGT. The CDR3 is 13 amino acids. The V segment lost 6 bases and the J segment 6 bases; nucleotides outside the gene matches: 5.

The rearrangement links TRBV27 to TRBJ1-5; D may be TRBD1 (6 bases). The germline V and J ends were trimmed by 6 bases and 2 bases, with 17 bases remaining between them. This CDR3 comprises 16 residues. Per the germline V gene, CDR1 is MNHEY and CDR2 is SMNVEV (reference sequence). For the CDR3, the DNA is TGTGCCAGCAGGACCGCAGGGGAAGGGGGCAATCAGCCCCAGCATTTT. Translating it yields CASRTAGEGGNQPQHF.